The 31 T cell receptor beta chains in this list originate from one sample, sequenced in a study of T cell changes during pregnancy in multiple sclerosis. Only in-frame clones appear in the TCRdb table, and some are missing; sequencing was by immunoSEQ multiplex PCR. The data show about 67,000 clones, 80% to 95% seen once. The sequencing here drew on peripheral blood, taken in the first trimester of pregnancy. The receptors were sampled from a female donor in good health, enrolled as a control in a pregnancy study.

This clone showed up just once. The chain carries TRBV2 and TRBJ2-7, with D possibly being TRBD1 (6 bases). In germline, CDR1 is SNHLY, CDR2 FYNNEI. V lost 6 bases to trimming and J lost 1 base, with 13 bases between them. CDR3 length: 14 residues. The CDR3 nucleotides read TGTGCCAGCAGGCTTACAGGGACGTCCTACGAGCAGTACTTC. It codes for CASRLTGTSYEQYF.

The chain combines TRBV10-3 with TRBJ2-3; 11 bases fit TRBD2. V lost 2 bases to trimming and J lost 5 bases; unmatched junction nucleotides: 0. The CDR3 extends over 14 amino acids. Germline assignment: CDR1 ENHRY and CDR2 SYGVKD. Here the CDR3 DNA reads TGTGCCATCAGTGAGACTAGCGGGAGAGATACGCAGTATTTT. This gives the protein CAISETSGRDTQYF.

This clone was seen once. The J gene is TRBJ2-3, the V gene TRBV2; 7 nucleotides line up with TRBD2. The V and J ends lost 1 base and 10 bases, in that order; junction bases with no gene match: 2. The length of the CDR3 is 12 residues. Germline V gene lookup returns CDR1 SNHLY and CDR2 FYNNEI. CDR3 sequence: CASSEGLASQYF. CDR3 nucleotide sequence: TGTGCCAGCAGTGAAGGACTAGCCTCGCAGTATTTT. Drawing the rest from reference TRBV2 and TRBJ2-3, the complete variable domain is EPEVTQTPSHQVTQMGQEVILRCVPISNHLYFYWYRQILGQKVEFLVSFYNNEISEKSEIFDDQFSVERPDGSNFTLKIRSTKLEDSAMYFCASSEGLASQYFGPGTRLTVL.

The rearrangement uses TRBV6-4 and TRBJ1-5; no clear D gene. CDR1 MRHNA and CDR2 SNTAGT come from the germline V gene. V was cut by 8 bases and J by 4 bases, with 12 bases left in between. This CDR3 contains 13 residues. The CDR3 reads CASPSRGNQPQHF. The CDR3 region has the DNA TGTGCCAGCCCAAGCCGGGGAAATCAGCCCCAGCATTTT.

The chain uses TRBV11-2 and TRBJ1-2, with 7 bases lining up with TRBD1. This CDR3 has 17 residues. Germline V gene sequence: CDR1 SGHAT, CDR2 FQNNGV. J lost 6 bases, V lost 5 bases, and 18 bases had no gene match. The CDR3 region is CASSLLGQASIGNGYTF. Here the CDR3 DNA reads TGTGCCAGCAGCCTGCTAGGACAGGCATCTATCGGGAATGGCTACACCTTC.

J is TRBJ2-1 and V is TRBV11-2; 8 bases align to TRBD2. The CDR3 length is 15 residues. The V and J ends lost 4 bases and 9 bases, in that order; junction bases with no gene match: 11. Per the germline V gene, CDR1 is SGHAT and CDR2 is FQNNGV. CDR3 nucleotide sequence: TGTGCCAGCAGCTATACTAGCGGCCCCCGGAGTGAGCAGTTCTTC. Amino acids: CASSYTSGPRSEQFF.

The rearrangement joins TRBV18 to TRBJ2-7, with no clear D. With 3 bases removed from V and 0 bases from J, the gap between germline ends came to 12 bases. The CDR3 runs to 15 residues. Germline CDR1 KGHSH, CDR2 LQKENI. CDR3 coding DNA: TGTGCCAGCTCACCGGGTGGCGGCCCCTCCTACGAGCAGTACTTC. Translated, it gives CASSPGGGPSYEQYF.

This chain links TRBV5-6 with TRBJ1-2, with a weak D call TRBD1 (5 bases). The V gene's germline CDR1 is SGHDT and CDR2 YYEEEE. V was clipped by 0 bases and J by 2 bases, with 17 bases between them. This CDR3 comprises 17 residues. As DNA, the CDR3 is TGTGCCAGCAGCTTGGAGGGATGGGGCGGAAGGAACTATGGCTACACCTTC. Translating gives CASSLEGWGGRNYGYTF.

The V gene is TRBV7-6, the J gene TRBJ2-5; TRBD2 might be the D (5 bases). V lost 2 bases and J lost 1, with 17 bases in between. The germline CDR1 and CDR2 sequences are SGHVS and FNYEAQ. CDR3 size: 17 residues. CDR3 protein: CASSLPSTMGFQETQYF. The DNA for the CDR3 is TGTGCCAGCAGCTTACCCTCGACTATGGGCTTCCAAGAGACCCAGTACTTC.

V gene TRBV5-4 combines with J gene TRBJ2-2, with 8 bases lining up with TRBD1. Germline lookup yields CDR1 SGHNT and CDR2 YYREEE (reference sequence). With V trimmed by 4 bases and J by 4 bases, 9 bases remained unmatched. CDR3 length: 16 amino acids. The CDR3 reads CASSHGQGAGTGELFF. Here the CDR3 DNA reads TGTGCCAGCAGCCATGGACAGGGTGCGGGCACCGGGGAGCTGTTTTTT.

The rearrangement uses TRBV5-1 and TRBJ2-3; 8 bases line up with TRBD1. The CDR3 totals 14 residues. J gave up 2 bases and V 4 bases, and 3 bases lay outside the gene matches. The germline V gene encodes CDR1 SGHRS and CDR2 YFSETQ. The CDR3 reads CASSLQGDTDTQYF. The CDR3 region has the DNA TGCGCCAGCAGCCTACAGGGGGACACAGATACGCAGTATTTT.

The chain combines TRBV4-1 with TRBJ2-6; tentatively, D is TRBD1 (6 bases). Germline V gives CDR1 MGHRA, CDR2 YSYEKL. The germline V and J ends were trimmed by 1 base and 2 bases, with 9 bases remaining between them. The CDR3 sequence is 16 residues long. This chain's CDR3 is CASSQGTGTGANVLTF. As DNA, the CDR3 is TGCGCCAGCAGCCAAGGTACAGGGACTGGGGCCAACGTCCTGACTTTC.

This chain links TRBV2 with TRBJ2-7, with 11 positions matching TRBD1. J lost 7 bases, V lost 7 bases, and 6 bases had no gene match. This CDR3 is built from 13 residues. Germline V gene lookup returns CDR1 SNHLY and CDR2 FYNNEI. The CDR3 nucleotides read TGTGCCAGCAATGGACAGGGGGCGTGGGAGCAGTACTTC. Encoded protein: CASNGQGAWEQYF.

The J gene is TRBJ2-7, the V gene TRBV5-4; TRBD2 aligns across 9 bases. The CDR3 is made up of 16 amino acids. CDR1 is SGHNT, CDR2 YYREEE, per germline (reference sequence). V shed 0 bases, J shed 9 bases, and the junction held 13 bases outside the gene matches. The CDR3 bases are TGTGCCAGCAGCTTGGCGGGAGCGGGAGGCCTATATGTGCAGTACTTC. Protein product: CASSLAGAGGLYVQYF.

The rearrangement uses TRBV28 and TRBJ1-4, with a tentative D call TRBD1 (5 bases). The CDR3 extends over 13 amino acids. The V end lost 8 bases, the J end lost 2 bases, and 9 bases lay between the germline ends. Germline CDR1 reads MDHEN; CDR2 reads SYDVKM. The CDR3 region has the DNA TGTGCCAGCCTTGACAGCACTAATGAAAAACTGTTTTTT. This codes for CASLDSTNEKLFF.

The rearrangement joins TRBV27 to TRBJ2-7; D might be TRBD2 (6 bases). The CDR3 covers 16 residues. CDR1 is MNHEY, CDR2 SMNVEV, per germline (reference sequence). The V and J ends lost 4 bases and 0 bases respectively, with 16 bases between them. The CDR3 DNA reads TGTGCCAGCAGTTCGCTTGGCGGGAAGGGCTCCTACGAGCAGTACTTC. Translation: CASSSLGGKGSYEQYF.

The gene calls are TRBV18 and TRBJ1-4; 9 bases agree with TRBD1. Trimming at V came to 4 bases and at J to 4 bases, leaving 4 bases not matched to a gene. Looked up from germline, CDR1 is KGHSH and CDR2 is LQKENI. The CDR3 extends over 15 amino acids. The CDR3 protein is CASSQGTGSNEKLFF. Written as DNA, the CDR3 is TGTGCCAGCTCACAAGGGACAGGGAGTAATGAAAAACTGTTTTTT.

The chain joins TRBV19 to TRBJ2-1; D may be TRBD2 (5 bases). CDR1 is LNHDA and CDR2 is SQIVND in the germline V gene (reference sequence). Trimming removed 3 bases at V and 5 bases at J, with 17 bases between. This CDR3 comprises 16 residues. The CDR3 reads CASSMISLALNNEQFF. For the CDR3, the DNA is TGTGCCAGTAGTATGATCAGCCTAGCCCTTAACAATGAGCAGTTCTTC.

This clone was counted only a few times. The chain employs TRBV25-1 and TRBJ2-3; perhaps TRBD2 as D (5 bases). V was shortened by 2 bases and J by 0 bases, with 12 bases between the two germline ends. Per germline, CDR1 MGHDK and CDR2 SYGVNS. The CDR3 runs to 16 residues. DNA of the CDR3: TGTGCCAGCAGTGAAGGGCGGGCGGCTAGCACAGATACGCAGTATTTT. Translated: CASSEGRAASTDTQYF.

V and J are TRBV27 and TRBJ2-2; possible D gene TRBD1, 5 bases. Germline CDR1 reads MNHEY; CDR2 reads SMNVEV (reference sequence). This CDR3 contains 13 residues. The V gene lost 8 bases and the J gene lost 2 bases, with 9 bases spanning the gap. CDR3 sequence: CASGDSNTGELFF. As DNA, the CDR3 is TGTGCCAGCGGAGACAGCAACACCGGGGAGCTGTTTTTT.

The chain links TRBV29-1 to TRBJ2-4; D unresolved. Germline CDR1 and CDR2: SQVTM and ANQGSEA. With 4 bases removed from V and 0 bases from J, the gap between germline ends came to 13 bases. The CDR3 runs 15 residues. The CDR3 is CSVVGGSLAKNIQYF. CDR3 sequence (DNA): TGCAGCGTTGTTGGCGGAAGCCTAGCCAAAAACATTCAGTACTTC.

CDR3 loop: CASSLLAGVSYNEQFF. CDR3 DNA: TGTGCCAGCAGCTTACTTGCGGGAGTATCCTACAATGAGCAGTTCTTC. The V gene is TRBV11-1, the J gene TRBJ2-1, with 7 positions matching TRBD2. CDR3 size: 16 residues. Germline CDR1 is SGHAT and CDR2 is FQDESV (reference sequence). Trimming took 2 bases from V and 1 from J; bases not matched to a gene: 5.

The chain combines TRBV2 with TRBJ1-1; the D is unclear. V was trimmed by 1 base and J by 1 base, leaving 4 bases between them. CDR1 and CDR2 from the germline V gene are SNHLY and FYNNEI. CDR3 length equals 13 residues. The CDR3 sequence: CASSEERNTEAFF. For the CDR3, the DNA is TGTGCCAGCAGTGAAGAGAGGAACACTGAAGCTTTCTTT.

V and J are TRBV6-5 and TRBJ1-2; 9 positions agree with TRBD1. This CDR3 is built from 13 residues. Losses at the gene ends were 5 bases for V and 9 bases for J; bases not matched to a gene: 7. Per germline, CDR1 MNHEY and CDR2 SVGAGI. CDR3 residues: CASSTGTGMSYTF. The CDR3 region has the DNA TGTGCCAGCAGTACCGGGACAGGGATGAGCTACACCTTC.

The chain carries TRBV2 and TRBJ2-4; TRBD2 is a possible D gene (5 bases). CDR1 and CDR2 (germline): SNHLY, FYNNEI. Trimming left V 5 bases short and J 0 bases short, with 14 bases between. The CDR3 sequence is 16 residues long. The CDR3 bases are TGTGCCAGCAGTCCTCCGGGAACGATAGCCAAAAACATTCAGTACTTC. Amino acid sequence: CASSPPGTIAKNIQYF.

The chain couples TRBV6-5 to TRBJ2-7, with 11 bases that match TRBD2. CDR1 and CDR2 (germline): MNHEY, SVGAGI. J was trimmed by 4 bases and V by 5 bases; bases with no gene match: 4. This CDR3 spans 14 amino acids. The CDR3 DNA reads as TGTGCCAGCAGTGCACTAGCGGGAGTTTACGAGCAGTACTTC. Encoded protein: CASSALAGVYEQYF.

In this sample, this clone turned up once. The rearrangement uses TRBV9 and TRBJ2-3; 8 bases agree with TRBD2. The CDR3 spans 16 residues. J gave up 2 bases and V 4 bases, and 9 bases lay outside the gene matches. Germline lookup yields CDR1 SGDLS and CDR2 YYNGEE. The CDR3 DNA sequence: TGTGCCAGCAGCTCTCGGACTAGCCGTTACACAGATACGCAGTATTTT. Translated: CASSSRTSRYTDTQYF.

The V and J genes are TRBV4-1 and TRBJ2-2, with TRBD1 matching 8 bases. V shed 3 bases, J shed 6 bases, and the junction held 9 bases outside the gene matches. Germline CDR1 reads MGHRA; CDR2 reads YSYEKL. The CDR3 has 16 amino acids. The CDR3 is CASSQATGAIAGELFF. For the CDR3, the DNA is TGCGCCAGCAGCCAGGCGACAGGGGCGATAGCCGGGGAGCTGTTTTTT.

The CDR3 DNA reads as TGTGCCAGCACCCTCGGGACTAGAGCGCCCGAGCAGTACTTC. It translates to CASTLGTRAPEQYF. The V call is TRBV27, the J call TRBJ2-7, with 8 bases aligning to TRBD2. Germline V gives CDR1 MNHEY, CDR2 SMNVEV (reference sequence). The CDR3 is 14 amino acids. J lost 6 bases, V lost 7 bases, and 11 bases had no gene match.

This clone occurred a few times. J is TRBJ2-2 and V is TRBV28; possibly TRBD2 for D (5 bases). CDR3 length: 14 residues. Germline V gene data show CDR1 as MDHEN and CDR2 as SYDVKM. V shed 2 bases and J shed 13 bases, with 17 bases lying between them. CDR3 protein: CASSLGLGGGGLFF. Written as DNA, the CDR3 is TGTGCCAGCAGTTTAGGTTTGGGCGGAGGAGGGCTGTTTTTT.

The rearrangement joins TRBV28 to TRBJ1-4, with D unresolved. The length of the CDR3 is 13 residues. The V end was cut by 6 bases, the J end by 5 bases, with 10 bases between. Germline CDR1 is MDHEN and CDR2 is SYDVKM. CDR3 sequence reads: CASSASGNEKLFF. As DNA, the CDR3 is TGTGCCAGCAGCGCCTCTGGCAATGAAAAACTGTTTTTT.